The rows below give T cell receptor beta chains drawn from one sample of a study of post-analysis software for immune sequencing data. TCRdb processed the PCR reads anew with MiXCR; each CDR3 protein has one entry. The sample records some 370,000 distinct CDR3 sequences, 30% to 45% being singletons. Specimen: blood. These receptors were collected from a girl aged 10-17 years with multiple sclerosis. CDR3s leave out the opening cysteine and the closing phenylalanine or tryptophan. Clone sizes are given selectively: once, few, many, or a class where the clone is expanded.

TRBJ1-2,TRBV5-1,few,ASSLNEAGYT
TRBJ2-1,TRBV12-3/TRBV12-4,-,ASSPRVGAGGLYNEQF
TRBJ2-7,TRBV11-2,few,ASSPSIAGATYEQY
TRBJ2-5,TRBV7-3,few,ASSLYGTSGGGSQETQY
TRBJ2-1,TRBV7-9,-,ASSLGGVAF
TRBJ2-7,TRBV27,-,ASSLSWGLSSYEQY
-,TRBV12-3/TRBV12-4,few,ASSRQGWETQY
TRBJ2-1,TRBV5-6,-,ASSLDEGSPF
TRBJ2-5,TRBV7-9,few,ASSRGQGGLQETQY
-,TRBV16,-,ASSQYRGQGDEQY
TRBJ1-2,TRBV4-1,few,ASSQDMGQVFRDYGYT
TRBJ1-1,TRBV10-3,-,AISESPGLGTEAF
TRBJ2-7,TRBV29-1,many,SAEGAGGYEQY
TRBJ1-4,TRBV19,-,ASRAPRHNEKLF
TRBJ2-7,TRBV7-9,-,ASSPLSGTGGYEQY
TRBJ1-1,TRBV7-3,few,ASSPTGGTEAF
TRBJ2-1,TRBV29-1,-,SVGPSKEQF
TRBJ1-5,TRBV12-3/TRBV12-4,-,ASSLSLGNQPQH
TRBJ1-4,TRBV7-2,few,ASSLTTGPRDGKLF
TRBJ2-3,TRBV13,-,ASKLAGGDTQY
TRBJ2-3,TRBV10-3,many,AISPGSSGGTDTQY
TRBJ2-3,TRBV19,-,ASSLGQVGTDTQY
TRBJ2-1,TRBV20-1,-,SARELAGVTYNEQF
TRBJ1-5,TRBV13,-,ASSLRTGGADGNQPQH
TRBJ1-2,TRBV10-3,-,AISEAGYGYT
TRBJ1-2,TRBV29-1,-,SVGLTGGGCT
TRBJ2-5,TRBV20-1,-,SARWTGQETQY
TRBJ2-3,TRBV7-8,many,ASSLTVLTDTQY
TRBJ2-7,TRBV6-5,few,ASSIRRAGTNEQY
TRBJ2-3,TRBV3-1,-,ARKGTLTDTQY
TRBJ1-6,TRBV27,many,ASSSRTANSPLH
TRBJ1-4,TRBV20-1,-,SAKEYRDPTNEKLF
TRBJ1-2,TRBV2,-,ASSAGPANYGYT
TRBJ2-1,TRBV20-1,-,SARDEDFYYEQF
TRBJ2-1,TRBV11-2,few,ASSSYTLKDEQF